This passage covers 5 T cell receptor beta chains from one sample sequenced in a study of T cell responses to AZD1222 COVID-19 vaccine (dated by TCRdb to 2020 to 2023). In light of the paper, this sample's time point label describes: baseline before first vaccination. The method was the immunoSEQ multiplex PCR assay. Imported from immuneACCESS, the table was reduced by TCRdb to in-frame sequences with V and J called. These copies leave out some clones; in studies compared against another copy, an unresolved V gene accounts for under half, and the cause of the remainder is not known. Across this sample there are about 110,000 clones, with about 90% seen only once. The biggest ten clones account for approximately 22% of the sample. Sequencing used peripheral blood, obtained on day 0 of AZD1222 vaccination. These receptors were taken from an adult in good health.

The chain joins TRBV6-6 to TRBJ1-1; D not certain. CDR1 and CDR2 (germline): MNHNY, SVGAGI (reference sequence). Deletions cut 2 bases from V and 2 bases from J, with 12 bases between. CDR3 length equals 15 residues. The CDR3 sequence: CASSYVGSSNTEAFF. The DNA of the CDR3 is TGTGCCAGCAGTTACGTTGGATCATCCAACACTGAAGCTTTCTTT.

This CDR3 is CASSEDVINTIYF. CDR3 coding DNA: TGCGCCAGCAGCGAGGACGTTATAAACACCATATATTTT. The J gene is TRBJ1-3, the V gene TRBV5-1; D is unresolved. V shed 4 bases and J shed 6 bases, with 11 bases lying between them. The germline V gene has CDR1 SGHRS and CDR2 YFSETQ. The CDR3 totals 13 residues.

Here the CDR3 DNA reads TGCGCCAGCAGCTTGGTGCCAGATAAAGAGACCCAGTACTTC. Protein sequence: CASSLVPDKETQYF. The chain recombines TRBV5-1 with TRBJ2-5; D is ambiguous. Germline V gene sequence: CDR1 SGHRS, CDR2 YFSETQ. V lost 0 bases and J 3 bases, leaving 9 bases between the germline ends. The CDR3 is 14 amino acids.

The chain is built from TRBV9 and TRBJ1-1; tentative D call: TRBD1 (6 bases). V was clipped by 0 bases and J by 5 bases, with 14 bases between them. The CDR3 totals 15 residues. Germline V gene data show CDR1 as SGDLS and CDR2 as YYNGEE. The CDR3 DNA reads as TGTGCCAGCAGCGTAGCCACCGGAGGGGGTACTGAAGCTTTCTTT. Translation: CASSVATGGGTEAFF.

The J gene is TRBJ1-6, the V gene TRBV15, with unresolved D. There are 18 residues in the CDR3. Trimming left V 0 bases short and J 10 bases short, with 22 bases between. CDR1 and CDR2 (germline): LNHNV, YYDKDF (reference sequence). The CDR3 loop is CATSRDRPVSLFVSPLHF. The CDR3 DNA sequence: TGTGCCACCAGCAGAGATCGGCCCGTCAGCCTGTTCGTCTCACCCCTCCACTTT. Full variable domain (outside the CDR3, taken from reference TRBV15 and TRBJ1-6): DAMVIQNPRYQVTQFGKPVTLSCSQTLNHNVMYWYQQKSSQAPKLLFHYYDKDFNNEADTPDNFQSRRPNTSFCFLDIRSPGLGDTAMYLCATSRDRPVSLFVSPLHFGNGTRLTVT.